This is a list of T cell receptor beta chains from one sample in a study of vaccination and CD4 T cells after COVID-19. TCRdb used MiXCR to reprocess the PCR reads, holding one entry per CDR3 protein. The sample holds about 14,000 distinct CDR3 sequences, 53% seen once. What these receptors recognize is not known. This material consisted of CD4+ T cells from blood, cultured in vitro, taken before SARS-CoV-2 vaccination. These receptors came from a human donor who had recovered from COVID-19. Both conserved end residues are part of each CDR3. A D gene is named only where the DNA matches it firmly. A clone size is listed for some rows: how often the clone was seen (once, few, many), or a class if it is expanded.

CDR3 DNA: TGTGCCAGCAGACCTTCTAGGACAGCCCCAGATACGCAGTATTTT
CDR3 protein: CASRPSRTAPDTQYF
J gene: TRBJ2-3
D gene: -
V gene: TRBV28
CDR3 length: 15
clone size: -

CDR3 DNA: TGTGCCAGCAGCTCCCGATCGACGGCTTTCTTT
CDR3 protein: CASSSRSTAFF
J gene: TRBJ1-1
D gene: -
V gene: TRBV6-1
CDR3 length: 11
clone size: -

CDR3 DNA: TGCACCAGCAGCCAAGATTGGGACAGGGTCAGCACAGATACGCAGTATTTT
CDR3 protein: CTSSQDWDRVSTDTQYF
J gene: TRBJ2-3
D gene: -
V gene: TRBV1
CDR3 length: 17
clone size: once

CDR3 DNA: TGCAGTGTCGCGGACAGGGTAGAGACCCAGTACTTC
CDR3 protein: CSVADRVETQYF
J gene: TRBJ2-5
D gene: TRBD1
V gene: TRBV20-1
CDR3 length: 12
clone size: -

CDR3 DNA: TGTGCCATCAGTGCTGGGGAGACCTCGGCAGAGACCCAGTACTTC
CDR3 protein: CAISAGETSAETQYF
J gene: TRBJ2-5
D gene: -
V gene: TRBV10-3
CDR3 length: 15
clone size: once

CDR3 DNA: TGTGCCAGCAGCCACTTAAACCCGCGGACCGCAGATACGCAGTATTTT
CDR3 protein: CASSHLNPRTADTQYF
J gene: TRBJ2-3
D gene: -
V gene: TRBV7-2
CDR3 length: 16
clone size: few

CDR3 DNA: TGTGCCAGCAAGGCAGGGACGCTCAATCAGCCCCAGCATTTT
CDR3 protein: CASKAGTLNQPQHF
J gene: TRBJ1-5
D gene: -
V gene: TRBV6-2/TRBV6-3
CDR3 length: 14
clone size: -

CDR3 DNA: TGTGCCACCAGCAGGTCGGGAAACACTGAAGCTTTCTTT
CDR3 protein: CATSRSGNTEAFF
J gene: TRBJ1-1
D gene: -
V gene: TRBV15
CDR3 length: 13
clone size: -

CDR3 DNA: TGCAGTGCTAGAGCCCCGACAGGCCAAGCTGAAAAACTGTTTTTT
CDR3 protein: CSARAPTGQAEKLFF
J gene: TRBJ1-4
D gene: -
V gene: TRBV20-1
CDR3 length: 15
clone size: -

CDR3 DNA: TGTGCCACCAGCTCAAGACAGGGCTACGAGCAGTACTTC
CDR3 protein: CATSSRQGYEQYF
J gene: TRBJ2-7
D gene: TRBD1
V gene: TRBV15
CDR3 length: 13
clone size: -

CDR3 DNA: TGTGCCTGGAGTGACGGGACTAGTCCCCACAATGAGCAGTTCTTC
CDR3 protein: CAWSDGTSPHNEQFF
J gene: TRBJ2-1
D gene: TRBD2
V gene: TRBV30
CDR3 length: 15
clone size: -

CDR3 DNA: TGCAGTGCTAGGTCGGCCTCTGGAAACACCATATATTTT
CDR3 protein: CSARSASGNTIYF
J gene: TRBJ1-3
D gene: -
V gene: TRBV20-1
CDR3 length: 13
clone size: -

CDR3 DNA: TGCAGCGTGCGAGGGATTAGGGGGACACATACGCAGTATTTT
CDR3 protein: CSVRGIRGTHTQYF
J gene: TRBJ2-3
D gene: -
V gene: TRBV29-1
CDR3 length: 14
clone size: -

CDR3 DNA: TGCGCCAGCAGCCAAGAAGTGGGGGCCAACGTCCTGACTTTC
CDR3 protein: CASSQEVGANVLTF
J gene: TRBJ2-6
D gene: -
V gene: TRBV4-3
CDR3 length: 14
clone size: -

CDR3 DNA: TGTGCCAGCAGCTTAGGGCGGGAGGGCCTAGGTGAGCAGTTCTTC
CDR3 protein: CASSLGREGLGEQFF
J gene: TRBJ2-1
D gene: TRBD2
V gene: TRBV7-2
CDR3 length: 15
clone size: -

CDR3 DNA: TGTGCCAGCAGTGAATTGGACGGAATGGAGACCCAGTACTTC
CDR3 protein: CASSELDGMETQYF
J gene: TRBJ2-5
D gene: -
V gene: TRBV6-1
CDR3 length: 14
clone size: -

CDR3 DNA: TGTGCCAGCAGCTTGGAGCGGCGGGAGACCCAGTACTTC
CDR3 protein: CASSLERRETQYF
J gene: TRBJ2-5
D gene: -
V gene: TRBV5-4
CDR3 length: 13
clone size: few

CDR3 DNA: TGTGCCTGGAGCCCAGGCGCGGGACCCAAAAACATTCAGTACTTC
CDR3 protein: CAWSPGAGPKNIQYF
J gene: TRBJ2-4
D gene: -
V gene: TRBV30
CDR3 length: 15
clone size: -

CDR3 DNA: TGCGCCAGCAGTGATCCGGGACAGGGAAACTACGAGCAGTACTTC
CDR3 protein: CASSDPGQGNYEQYF
J gene: TRBJ2-7
D gene: TRBD1
V gene: TRBV10-1
CDR3 length: 15
clone size: -

CDR3 DNA: TGCAGTGCTAGAGATGGGGAGGGGAGGCAGCCCCAGCATTTT
CDR3 protein: CSARDGEGRQPQHF
J gene: TRBJ1-5
D gene: -
V gene: TRBV20-1
CDR3 length: 14
clone size: few

CDR3 DNA: TGTGCCAGCAGTGAATCCCCGGAGCCACAGGGTACTGAAGCTTTCTTT
CDR3 protein: CASSESPEPQGTEAFF
J gene: TRBJ1-1
D gene: -
V gene: TRBV2
CDR3 length: 16
clone size: -

CDR3 DNA: TGTGCTAGTGCCACGACAGGGGATTATGGCTACACCTTC
CDR3 protein: CASATTGDYGYTF
J gene: TRBJ1-2
D gene: TRBD1
V gene: TRBV12-5
CDR3 length: 13
clone size: -

CDR3 DNA: TGCGCCAGCAGCCAGAAAAACACGGGACAGGGTTATTCACCCCTCCACTTT
CDR3 protein: CASSQKNTGQGYSPLHF
J gene: TRBJ1-6
D gene: TRBD1
V gene: TRBV4-1
CDR3 length: 17
clone size: -

CDR3 DNA: TGTGCCAGCAGGAAAGGGACAGGGCTTTCCAGTTCACCCCTCCACTTT
CDR3 protein: CASRKGTGLSSSPLHF
J gene: TRBJ1-6
D gene: TRBD1
V gene: TRBV12-3/TRBV12-4
CDR3 length: 16
clone size: -

CDR3 DNA: TGCAGTGCTAGTAGCCAGGCTGTCGGGGCCCAGCATTTT
CDR3 protein: CSASSQAVGAQHF
J gene: TRBJ1-5
D gene: -
V gene: TRBV20-1
CDR3 length: 13
clone size: few

CDR3 DNA: TGTGCCGGAGGGGACAGGGGTTCCCCTGGGGCCAACGTCCTGACTTTC
CDR3 protein: CAGGDRGSPGANVLTF
J gene: TRBJ2-6
D gene: TRBD1
V gene: TRBV19
CDR3 length: 16
clone size: -